This T cell receptor beta chain was recorded in a study of Graves' ophthalmopathy and Graves' hyperthyroidism. This clonotype was recorded many times. This CDR3 is 13 amino acids long. CDR1 and CDR2 from the germline V gene are MNHEY and SVGEGT. V was trimmed by 2 bases and J by 5 bases, leaving 9 bases between them. From RNA, the CDR3 regions of TCR beta chains were amplified and sequenced. HTBI primers were employed in first-round RT-PCR, then a second-round multiplex PCR followed. Using its own MiXCR run on the multiplex PCR reads, TCRdb lists one record per CDR3 protein. Of a few hundred thousand distinct CDR3 sequences in the sample, less than 45% were seen once.

V usage is TRBV6-2 or TRBV6-3 and J usage is TRBJ2-5; D possibly uses TRBD1 or TRBD2 (6 bases each). The sequencing sample was made of peripheral blood or thyroid tissue (not recorded which). This TCR was sampled from an adult man with Graves' hyperthyroidism. The CDR3 is CASSYGGLETQYF. The DNA for the CDR3 is TGTGCCAGCAGTTACGGGGGGCTGGAGACCCAGTACTTC.